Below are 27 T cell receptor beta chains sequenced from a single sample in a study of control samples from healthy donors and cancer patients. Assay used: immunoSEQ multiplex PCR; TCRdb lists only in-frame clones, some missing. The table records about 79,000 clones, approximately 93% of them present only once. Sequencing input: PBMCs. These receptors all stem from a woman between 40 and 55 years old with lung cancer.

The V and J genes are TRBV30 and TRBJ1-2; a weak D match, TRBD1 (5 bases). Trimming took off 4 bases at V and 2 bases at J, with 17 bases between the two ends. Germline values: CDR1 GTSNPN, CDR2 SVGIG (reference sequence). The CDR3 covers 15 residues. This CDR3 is CAWTTVGTGNYGYTF. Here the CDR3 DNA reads TGTGCCTGGACTACAGTAGGGACGGGAAACTATGGCTACACCTTC.

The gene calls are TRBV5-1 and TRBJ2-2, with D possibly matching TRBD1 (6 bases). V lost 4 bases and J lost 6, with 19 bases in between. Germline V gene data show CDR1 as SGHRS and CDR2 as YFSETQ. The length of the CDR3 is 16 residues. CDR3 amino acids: CASSGSGTKGSGELFF. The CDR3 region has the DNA TGCGCCAGCAGCGGATCCGGGACAAAAGGTTCCGGGGAGCTGTTTTTT.

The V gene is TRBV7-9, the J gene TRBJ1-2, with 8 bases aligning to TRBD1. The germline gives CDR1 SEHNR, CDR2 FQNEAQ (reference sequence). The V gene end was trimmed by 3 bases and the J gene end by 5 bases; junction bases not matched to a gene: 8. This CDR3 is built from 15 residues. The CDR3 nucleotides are TGTGCCAGCAGCTTGAGTGGACAGGGAGTGTATGGCTACACCTTC. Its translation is CASSLSGQGVYGYTF.

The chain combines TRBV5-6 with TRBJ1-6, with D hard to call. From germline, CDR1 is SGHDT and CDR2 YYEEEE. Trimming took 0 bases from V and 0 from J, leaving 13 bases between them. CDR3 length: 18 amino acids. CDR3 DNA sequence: TGTGCCAGCAGCTTGGCCCGGCGGGGTTCCTCCTATAATTCACCCCTCCACTTT. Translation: CASSLARRGSSYNSPLHF.

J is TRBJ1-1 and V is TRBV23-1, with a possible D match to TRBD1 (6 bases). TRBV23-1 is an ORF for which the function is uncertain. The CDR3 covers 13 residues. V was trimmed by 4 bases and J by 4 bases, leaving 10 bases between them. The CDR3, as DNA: TGCGCCAGCAGTCCACAGGGTCCCACTGAAGCTTTCTTT. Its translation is CASSPQGPTEAFF.

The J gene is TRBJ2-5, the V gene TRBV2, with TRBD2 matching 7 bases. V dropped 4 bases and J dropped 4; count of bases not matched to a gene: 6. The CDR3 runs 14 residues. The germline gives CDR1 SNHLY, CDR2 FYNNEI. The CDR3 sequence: CASSVAGVGETQYF. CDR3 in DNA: TGTGCCAGCAGTGTGGCGGGGGTAGGAGAGACCCAGTACTTC.

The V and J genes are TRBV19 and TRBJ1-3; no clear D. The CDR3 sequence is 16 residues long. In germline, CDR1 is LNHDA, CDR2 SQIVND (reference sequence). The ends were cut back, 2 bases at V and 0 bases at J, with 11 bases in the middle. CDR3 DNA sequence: TGTGCCAGTAGTATACGTGGTAGCAACTCTGGAAACACCATATATTTT. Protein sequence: CASSIRGSNSGNTIYF.

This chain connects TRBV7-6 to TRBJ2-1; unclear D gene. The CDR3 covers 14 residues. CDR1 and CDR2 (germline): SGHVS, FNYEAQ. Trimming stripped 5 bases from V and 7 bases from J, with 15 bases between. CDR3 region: CASSPRSAGNEQFF. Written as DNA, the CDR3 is TGTGCCAGCAGCCCCAGATCGGCCGGGAATGAGCAGTTCTTC.

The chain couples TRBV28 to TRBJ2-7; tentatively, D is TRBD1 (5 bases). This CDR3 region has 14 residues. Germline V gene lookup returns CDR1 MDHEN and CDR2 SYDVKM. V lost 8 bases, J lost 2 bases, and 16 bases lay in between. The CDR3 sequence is CASGSRVPTYEQYF. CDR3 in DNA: TGTGCCAGCGGATCCAGGGTCCCGACCTACGAGCAGTACTTC.

CDR3 coding DNA: TGTGCTAGTGGTTTGGACAGATCGGCGGTATACGAGCAGTACTTC. This gives the protein CASGLDRSAVYEQYF. This chain joins TRBV12-5 and TRBJ2-7, with D hard to call. Per germline, CDR1 LGHNT and CDR2 FRNRAP. V lost 1 base and J 4 bases, leaving 14 bases between the germline ends. The CDR3 runs 15 residues.

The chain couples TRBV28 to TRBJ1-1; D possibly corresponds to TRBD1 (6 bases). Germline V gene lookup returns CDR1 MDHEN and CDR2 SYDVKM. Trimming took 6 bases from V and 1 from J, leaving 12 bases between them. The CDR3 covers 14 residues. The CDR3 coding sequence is TGTGCCAGCAGCCGAGGGGGGTCGAACACTGAAGCTTTCTTT. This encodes CASSRGGSNTEAFF. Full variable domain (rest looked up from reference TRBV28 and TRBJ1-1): DVKVTQSSRYLVKRTGEKVFLECVQDMDHENMFWYRQDPGLGLRLIYFSYDVKMKEKGDIPEGYSVSREKKERFSLILESASTNQTSMYLCASSRGGSNTEAFFGQGTRLTVV.

DNA for the CDR3: TGTGCCAGCCGCGGGGAAATTGAAGCTTTCTTT. Its translation: CASRGEIEAFF. J is TRBJ1-1 and V is TRBV2; no reliable D call. Germline V gene sequence: CDR1 SNHLY, CDR2 FYNNEI. V was cut by 8 bases and J by 7 bases, with 11 bases left in between. CDR3 length equals 11 residues.

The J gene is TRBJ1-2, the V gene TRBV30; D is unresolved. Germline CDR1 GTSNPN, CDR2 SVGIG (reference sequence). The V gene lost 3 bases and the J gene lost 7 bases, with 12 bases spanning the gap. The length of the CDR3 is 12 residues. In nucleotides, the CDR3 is TGTGCCTGGAGCGGTTCCCCGGCTGGCTACACCTTC. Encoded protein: CAWSGSPAGYTF.

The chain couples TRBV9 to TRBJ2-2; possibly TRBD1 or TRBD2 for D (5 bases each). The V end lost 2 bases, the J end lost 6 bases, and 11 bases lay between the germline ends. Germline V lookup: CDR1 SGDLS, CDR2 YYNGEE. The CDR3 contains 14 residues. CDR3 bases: TGTGCCAGCAGCGTGGGTGGGGGTTCCGGGGAGCTGTTTTTT. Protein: CASSVGGGSGELFF. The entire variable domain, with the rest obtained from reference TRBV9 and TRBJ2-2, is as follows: DSGVTQTPKHLITATGQRVTLRCSPRSGDLSVYWYQQSLDQGLQFLIQYYNGEERAKGNILERFSAQQFPDLHSELNLSSLELGDSALYFCASSVGGGSGELFFGEGSRLTVL.

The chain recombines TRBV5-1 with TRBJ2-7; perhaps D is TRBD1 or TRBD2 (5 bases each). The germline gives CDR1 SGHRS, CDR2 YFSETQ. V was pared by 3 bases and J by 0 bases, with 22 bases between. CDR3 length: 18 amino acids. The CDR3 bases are TGCGCCAGCAGCTCCAGGGCAGGGACCTCTCTTCTCTCCTACGAGCAGTACTTC. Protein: CASSSRAGTSLLSYEQYF. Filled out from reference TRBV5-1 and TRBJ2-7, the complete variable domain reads KAGVTQTPRYLIKTRGQQVTLSCSPISGHRSVSWYQQTPGQGLQFLFEYFSETQRNKGNFPGRFSGRQFSNSRSEMNVSTLELGDSALYLCASSSRAGTSLLSYEQYFGPGTRLTVT.

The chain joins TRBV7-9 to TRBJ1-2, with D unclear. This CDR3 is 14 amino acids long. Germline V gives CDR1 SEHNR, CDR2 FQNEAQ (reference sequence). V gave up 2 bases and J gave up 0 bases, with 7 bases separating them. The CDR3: CASSLPLANYGYTF. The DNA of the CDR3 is TGTGCCAGCAGCTTACCGCTTGCTAACTATGGCTACACCTTC.

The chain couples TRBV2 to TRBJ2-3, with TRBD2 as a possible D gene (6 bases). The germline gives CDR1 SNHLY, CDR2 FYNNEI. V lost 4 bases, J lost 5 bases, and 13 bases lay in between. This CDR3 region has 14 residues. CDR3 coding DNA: TGTGCCAGCAGTGTGGACGGGGGAGAAGATACGCAGTATTTT. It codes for CASSVDGGEDTQYF.

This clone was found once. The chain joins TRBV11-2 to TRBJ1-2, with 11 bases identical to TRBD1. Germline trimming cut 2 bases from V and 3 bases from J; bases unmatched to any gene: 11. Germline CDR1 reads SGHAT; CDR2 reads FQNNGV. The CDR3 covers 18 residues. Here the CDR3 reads CASSLSPLRTGGDYGYTF. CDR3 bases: TGTGCCAGCAGCTTATCCCCTCTTAGGACAGGGGGCGACTATGGCTACACCTTC.

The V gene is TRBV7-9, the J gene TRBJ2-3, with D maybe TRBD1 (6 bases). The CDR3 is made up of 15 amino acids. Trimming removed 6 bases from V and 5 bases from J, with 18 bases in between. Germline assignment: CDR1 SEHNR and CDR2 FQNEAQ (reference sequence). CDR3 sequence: CASSGGQSMGDTQYF. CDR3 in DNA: TGTGCCAGCAGTGGAGGACAGTCAATGGGAGATACGCAGTATTTT.

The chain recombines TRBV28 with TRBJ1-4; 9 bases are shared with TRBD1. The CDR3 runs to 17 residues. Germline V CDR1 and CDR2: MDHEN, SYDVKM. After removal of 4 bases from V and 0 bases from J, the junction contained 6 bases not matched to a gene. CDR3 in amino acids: CASSSTGGPPTNEKLFF. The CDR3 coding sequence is TGTGCCAGCAGTTCAACAGGGGGCCCTCCAACTAATGAAAAACTGTTTTTT.

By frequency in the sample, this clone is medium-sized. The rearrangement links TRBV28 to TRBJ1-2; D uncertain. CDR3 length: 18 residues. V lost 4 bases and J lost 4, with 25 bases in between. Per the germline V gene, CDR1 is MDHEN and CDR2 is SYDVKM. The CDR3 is CASSSNDLFRGSGYGYTF. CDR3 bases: TGTGCCAGCAGTTCTAATGACCTTTTTAGAGGGTCCGGCTATGGCTACACCTTC.

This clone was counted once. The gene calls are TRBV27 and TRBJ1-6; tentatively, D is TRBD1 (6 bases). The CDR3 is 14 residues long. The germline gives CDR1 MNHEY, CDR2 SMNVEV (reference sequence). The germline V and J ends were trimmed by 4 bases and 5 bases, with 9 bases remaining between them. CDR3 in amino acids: CASSWPGDNSPLHF. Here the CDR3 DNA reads TGTGCCAGCAGTTGGCCAGGGGATAATTCACCCCTCCACTTT.

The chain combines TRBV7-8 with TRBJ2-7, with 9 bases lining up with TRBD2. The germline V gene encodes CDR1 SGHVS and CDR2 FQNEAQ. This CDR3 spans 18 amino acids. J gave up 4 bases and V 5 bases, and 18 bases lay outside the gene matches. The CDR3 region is CASSARPSGTPRGYEQYF. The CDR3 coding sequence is TGTGCCAGCAGCGCAAGACCTAGCGGGACCCCCAGGGGATACGAGCAGTACTTC.

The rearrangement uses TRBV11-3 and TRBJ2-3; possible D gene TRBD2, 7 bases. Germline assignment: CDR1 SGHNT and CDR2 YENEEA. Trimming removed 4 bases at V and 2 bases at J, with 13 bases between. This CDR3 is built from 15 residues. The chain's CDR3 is CASSSVAGATDTQYF. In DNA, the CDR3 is TGTGCCAGCAGCTCGGTTGCGGGGGCCACAGATACGCAGTATTTT.

The CDR3 sequence is CASSPRDSQYQETQYF. The CDR3, as DNA: TGTGCCAGCTCACCACGGGACAGCCAGTACCAAGAGACCCAGTACTTC. This chain joins TRBV18 and TRBJ2-5; 7 positions match TRBD1. Germline CDR1 KGHSH, CDR2 LQKENI. J was trimmed by 0 bases and V by 1 base; bases with no gene match: 5. The CDR3 extends over 16 amino acids.

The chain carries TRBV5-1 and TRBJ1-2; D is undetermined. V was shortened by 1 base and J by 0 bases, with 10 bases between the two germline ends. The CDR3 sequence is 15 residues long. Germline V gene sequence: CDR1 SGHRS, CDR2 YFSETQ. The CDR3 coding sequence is TGCGCCAGCAGCTTGCTCGCTCAAGCTAACTATGGCTACACCTTC. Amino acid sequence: CASSLLAQANYGYTF.

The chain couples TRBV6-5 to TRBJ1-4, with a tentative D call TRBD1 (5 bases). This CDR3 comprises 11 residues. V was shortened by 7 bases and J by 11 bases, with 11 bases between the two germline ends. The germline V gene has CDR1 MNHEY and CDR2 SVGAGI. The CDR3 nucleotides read TGTGCCAGCAATGGGGGAGGGAAACTGTTTTTT. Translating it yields CASNGGGKLFF.